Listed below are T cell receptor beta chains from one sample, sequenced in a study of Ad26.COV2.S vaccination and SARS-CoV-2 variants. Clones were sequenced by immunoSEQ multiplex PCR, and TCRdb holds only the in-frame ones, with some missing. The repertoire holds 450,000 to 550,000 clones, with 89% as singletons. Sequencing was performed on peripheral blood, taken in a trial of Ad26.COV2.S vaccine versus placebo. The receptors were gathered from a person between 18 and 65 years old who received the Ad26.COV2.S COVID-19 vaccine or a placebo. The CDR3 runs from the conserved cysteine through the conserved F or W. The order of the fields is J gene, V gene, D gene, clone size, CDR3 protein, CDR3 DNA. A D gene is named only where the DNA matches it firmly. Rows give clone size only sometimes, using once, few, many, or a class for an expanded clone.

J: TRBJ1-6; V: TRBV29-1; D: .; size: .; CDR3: CSVVPGSASPLHF; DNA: TGCAGCGTTGTTCCGGGTTCCGCTTCACCCCTCCACTTT
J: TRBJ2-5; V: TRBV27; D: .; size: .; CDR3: CASSPLWLASETQYF; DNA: TGTGCCAGCAGTCCCCTATGGCTAGCGTCAGAGACCCAGTACTTC
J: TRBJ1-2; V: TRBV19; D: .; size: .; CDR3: CASSIRDAQTYGYTF; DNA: TGTGCCAGTAGCATCCGGGACGCCCAAACTTATGGCTACACCTTC
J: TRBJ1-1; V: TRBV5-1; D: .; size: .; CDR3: CASSFAGNTEAFF; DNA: TGCGCCAGCAGCTTCGCCGGGAACACTGAAGCTTTCTTT
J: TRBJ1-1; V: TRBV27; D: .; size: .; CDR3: CASSLRRGGTEAFF; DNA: TGTGCCAGCAGTCTCCGGCGGGGGGGGACTGAAGCTTTCTTT
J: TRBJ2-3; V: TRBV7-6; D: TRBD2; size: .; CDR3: CASSFGVWTSGTPDTQYF; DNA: TGTGCCAGCAGCTTCGGGGTGTGGACTAGCGGAACCCCAGATACGCAGTATTTT
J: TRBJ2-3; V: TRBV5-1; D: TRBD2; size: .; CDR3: CASSPLAGGRTQQYF; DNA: TGCGCCAGCAGCCCACTAGCGGGGGGGCGAACCCAACAGTATTTT
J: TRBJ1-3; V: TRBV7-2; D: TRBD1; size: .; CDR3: CASSAQTGVGNTIYF; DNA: TGTGCCAGCAGCGCTCAGACAGGGGTCGGAAACACCATATATTTT
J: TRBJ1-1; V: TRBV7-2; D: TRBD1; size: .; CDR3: CASNAGGWTEAFF; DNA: TGTGCCAGCAATGCAGGGGGTTGGACTGAAGCTTTCTTT
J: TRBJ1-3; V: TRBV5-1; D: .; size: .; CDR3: CASSLRPVGWESANTIYF; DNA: TGCGCCAGCAGCTTGAGGCCGGTGGGATGGGAGTCCGCTAACACCATATATTTT
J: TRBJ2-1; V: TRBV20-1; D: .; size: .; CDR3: CSAHGQFF; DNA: TGCAGTGCGCATGGTCAGTTCTTC
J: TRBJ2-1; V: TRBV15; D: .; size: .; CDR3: CATSRDLGYNEQFF; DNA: TGTGCCACCAGCAGAGATTTAGGATACAATGAGCAGTTCTTC
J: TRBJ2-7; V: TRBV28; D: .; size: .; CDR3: CASSSSSYEQYF; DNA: TGTGCCAGCAGTTCAAGCTCCTACGAGCAGTACTTC
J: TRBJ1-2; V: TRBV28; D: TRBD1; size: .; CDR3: CASRYPRGRESGYTF; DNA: TGTGCCAGCAGATACCCCAGGGGGAGGGAAAGTGGCTACACCTTC
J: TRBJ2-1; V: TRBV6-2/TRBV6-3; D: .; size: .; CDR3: CASSYMGARSYNEQFF; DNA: TGTGCCAGCAGTTACATGGGGGCGCGGTCCTACAATGAGCAGTTCTTC
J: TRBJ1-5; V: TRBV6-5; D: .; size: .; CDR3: CASSFGEAQPQHF; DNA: TGTGCCAGCAGTTTCGGGGAGGCTCAGCCCCAGCATTTT
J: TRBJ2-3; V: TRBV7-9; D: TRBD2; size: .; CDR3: CASALAGGSDTQYF; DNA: TGTGCCAGCGCTCTAGCGGGAGGGTCAGATACGCAGTATTTT
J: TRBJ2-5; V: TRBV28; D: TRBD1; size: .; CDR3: CASSLGRTGIKQETQYF; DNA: TGTGCCAGCAGTTTAGGGCGGACAGGTATTAAACAAGAGACCCAGTACTTC
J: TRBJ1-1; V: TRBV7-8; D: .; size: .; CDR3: CASSRSEAFF; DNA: TGTGCCAGCAGTAGGTCTGAAGCTTTCTTT
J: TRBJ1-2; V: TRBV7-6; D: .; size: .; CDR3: CASSLGTGLTGYGYTF; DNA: TGTGCCAGCAGCTTAGGCACGGGCCTCACCGGCTATGGCTACACCTTC
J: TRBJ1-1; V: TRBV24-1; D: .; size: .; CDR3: CATSDLRGAQAFF; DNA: TGTGCCACCAGTGATTTACGGGGGGCACAAGCTTTCTTT
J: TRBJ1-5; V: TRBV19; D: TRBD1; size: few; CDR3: CASRGQTNQPQHF; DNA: TGTGCCAGTAGGGGACAGACCAATCAGCCCCAGCATTTT
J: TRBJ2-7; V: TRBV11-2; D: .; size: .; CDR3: CASSWTELTYEQYF; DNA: TGTGCCAGCAGCTGGACAGAACTTACCTACGAGCAGTACTTC
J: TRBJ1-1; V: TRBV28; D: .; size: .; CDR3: CASSPGNTEAFF; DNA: TGTGCCAGCAGTCCGGGGAACACTGAAGCTTTCTTT
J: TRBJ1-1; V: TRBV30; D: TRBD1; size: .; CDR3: CAWSELGGQRYTEAFF; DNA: TGTGCCTGGAGTGAGTTAGGGGGACAGAGATACACTGAAGCTTTCTTT
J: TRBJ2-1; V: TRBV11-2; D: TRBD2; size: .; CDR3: CASSIGLANEQFF; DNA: TGTGCCAGCAGCATAGGACTAGCCAATGAGCAGTTCTTC
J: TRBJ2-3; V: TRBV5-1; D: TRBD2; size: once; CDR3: CASSLALAGGGDTQYF; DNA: TGCGCCAGCAGCTTGGCTCTTGCGGGGGGAGGGGATACGCAGTATTTT
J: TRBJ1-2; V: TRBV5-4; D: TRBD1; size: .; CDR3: CASSLAPQGGSGYTF; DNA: TGTGCCAGCAGCTTGGCGCCGCAGGGGGGTAGTGGCTACACCTTC
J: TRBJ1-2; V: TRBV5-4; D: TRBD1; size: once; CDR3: CASSSKQTGAGNYGYTF; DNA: TGTGCCAGCAGCTCGAAACAGACAGGGGCAGGAAACTATGGCTACACCTTC
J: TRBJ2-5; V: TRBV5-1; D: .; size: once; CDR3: CASSREGGETQYF; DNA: TGCGCCAGCAGCAGGGAGGGGGGAGAGACCCAGTACTTC
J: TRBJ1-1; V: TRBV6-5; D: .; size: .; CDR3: CASSWTERTEAFF; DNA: TGTGCCAGCAGTTGGACAGAAAGGACTGAAGCTTTCTTT
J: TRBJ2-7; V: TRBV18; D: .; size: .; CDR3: CASSPSAGPSEQYF; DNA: TGTGCCAGCTCACCCAGCGCAGGTCCAAGCGAGCAGTACTTC
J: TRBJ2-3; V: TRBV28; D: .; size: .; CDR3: CASSPRALGYTQYF; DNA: TGTGCCAGCAGTCCCCGAGCACTGGGATATACGCAGTATTTT
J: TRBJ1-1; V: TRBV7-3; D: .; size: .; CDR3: CASSFGAGTEAFF; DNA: TGTGCCAGCAGCTTCGGGGCAGGCACTGAAGCTTTCTTT
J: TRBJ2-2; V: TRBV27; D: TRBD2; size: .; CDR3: CASSLLTSGRGATGELFF; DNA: TGTGCCAGCAGTTTACTTACTAGCGGGAGGGGGGCCACCGGGGAGCTGTTTTTT
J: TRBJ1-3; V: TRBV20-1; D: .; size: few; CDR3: CSASIGQFGSTIYF; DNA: TGCAGTGCTAGTATCGGACAGTTCGGGTCCACCATATATTTT
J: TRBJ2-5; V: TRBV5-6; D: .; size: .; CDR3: CASSLGEGTETQYF; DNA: TGTGCCAGCAGCTTGGGAGAGGGGACGGAGACCCAGTACTTC
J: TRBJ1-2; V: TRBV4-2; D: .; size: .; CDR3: CASSLTRLELNYGYTF; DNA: TGTGCCAGCAGCCTTACCCGGCTTGAACTTAACTATGGCTACACCTTC
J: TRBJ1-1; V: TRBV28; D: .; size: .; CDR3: CASKITLNTEAFF; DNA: TGTGCCAGCAAAATAACGCTGAACACTGAAGCTTTCTTT
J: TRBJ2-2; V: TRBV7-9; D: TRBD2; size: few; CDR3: CASSRLAGETGELFF; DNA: TGTGCCAGCAGCCGACTAGCGGGGGAAACCGGGGAGCTGTTTTTT
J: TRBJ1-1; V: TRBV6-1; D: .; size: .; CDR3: CASSEIGLGAFF; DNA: TGTGCCAGCAGTGAAATCGGGCTGGGCGCTTTCTTT
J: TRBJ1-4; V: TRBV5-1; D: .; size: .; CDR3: CASSLGFSTNEKLFF; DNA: TGCGCCAGCAGCTTGGGGTTTTCAACTAATGAAAAACTGTTTTTT
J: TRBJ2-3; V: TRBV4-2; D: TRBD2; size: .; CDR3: CASSQGTSGVTDTQYF; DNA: TGTGCCAGCAGCCAAGGGACTAGCGGAGTCACAGATACGCAGTATTTT
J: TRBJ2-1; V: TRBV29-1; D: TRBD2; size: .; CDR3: CSAAGELYNEQFF; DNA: TGCAGCGCCGCGGGGGAACTCTACAATGAGCAGTTCTTC
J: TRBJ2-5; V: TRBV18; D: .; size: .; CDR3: CASSPPTGQETQYF; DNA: TGTGCCAGCTCACCCCCGACAGGACAAGAGACCCAGTACTTC
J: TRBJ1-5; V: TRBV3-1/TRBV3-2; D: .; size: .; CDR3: CASSQRRDNQPQHF; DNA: TGTGCCAGCAGCCAAAGACGGGACAATCAGCCCCAGCATTTT
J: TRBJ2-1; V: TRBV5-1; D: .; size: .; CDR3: CASSPLKSRYNEQFF; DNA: TGCGCCAGCAGCCCTCTGAAAAGCAGATACAATGAGCAGTTCTTC
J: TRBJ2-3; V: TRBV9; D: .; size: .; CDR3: CASNVGWGSTDTQYF; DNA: TGTGCCAGCAACGTAGGCTGGGGGAGCACAGATACGCAGTATTTT
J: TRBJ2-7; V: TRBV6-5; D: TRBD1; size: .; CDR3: CASRVTGGPIYEQYF; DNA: TGTGCCAGCAGAGTAACAGGGGGCCCAATTTACGAGCAGTACTTC
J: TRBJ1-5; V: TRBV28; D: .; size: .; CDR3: CASRNLRYSNQPQHF; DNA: TGTGCCAGCCGTAATTTAAGATATAGCAATCAGCCCCAGCATTTT